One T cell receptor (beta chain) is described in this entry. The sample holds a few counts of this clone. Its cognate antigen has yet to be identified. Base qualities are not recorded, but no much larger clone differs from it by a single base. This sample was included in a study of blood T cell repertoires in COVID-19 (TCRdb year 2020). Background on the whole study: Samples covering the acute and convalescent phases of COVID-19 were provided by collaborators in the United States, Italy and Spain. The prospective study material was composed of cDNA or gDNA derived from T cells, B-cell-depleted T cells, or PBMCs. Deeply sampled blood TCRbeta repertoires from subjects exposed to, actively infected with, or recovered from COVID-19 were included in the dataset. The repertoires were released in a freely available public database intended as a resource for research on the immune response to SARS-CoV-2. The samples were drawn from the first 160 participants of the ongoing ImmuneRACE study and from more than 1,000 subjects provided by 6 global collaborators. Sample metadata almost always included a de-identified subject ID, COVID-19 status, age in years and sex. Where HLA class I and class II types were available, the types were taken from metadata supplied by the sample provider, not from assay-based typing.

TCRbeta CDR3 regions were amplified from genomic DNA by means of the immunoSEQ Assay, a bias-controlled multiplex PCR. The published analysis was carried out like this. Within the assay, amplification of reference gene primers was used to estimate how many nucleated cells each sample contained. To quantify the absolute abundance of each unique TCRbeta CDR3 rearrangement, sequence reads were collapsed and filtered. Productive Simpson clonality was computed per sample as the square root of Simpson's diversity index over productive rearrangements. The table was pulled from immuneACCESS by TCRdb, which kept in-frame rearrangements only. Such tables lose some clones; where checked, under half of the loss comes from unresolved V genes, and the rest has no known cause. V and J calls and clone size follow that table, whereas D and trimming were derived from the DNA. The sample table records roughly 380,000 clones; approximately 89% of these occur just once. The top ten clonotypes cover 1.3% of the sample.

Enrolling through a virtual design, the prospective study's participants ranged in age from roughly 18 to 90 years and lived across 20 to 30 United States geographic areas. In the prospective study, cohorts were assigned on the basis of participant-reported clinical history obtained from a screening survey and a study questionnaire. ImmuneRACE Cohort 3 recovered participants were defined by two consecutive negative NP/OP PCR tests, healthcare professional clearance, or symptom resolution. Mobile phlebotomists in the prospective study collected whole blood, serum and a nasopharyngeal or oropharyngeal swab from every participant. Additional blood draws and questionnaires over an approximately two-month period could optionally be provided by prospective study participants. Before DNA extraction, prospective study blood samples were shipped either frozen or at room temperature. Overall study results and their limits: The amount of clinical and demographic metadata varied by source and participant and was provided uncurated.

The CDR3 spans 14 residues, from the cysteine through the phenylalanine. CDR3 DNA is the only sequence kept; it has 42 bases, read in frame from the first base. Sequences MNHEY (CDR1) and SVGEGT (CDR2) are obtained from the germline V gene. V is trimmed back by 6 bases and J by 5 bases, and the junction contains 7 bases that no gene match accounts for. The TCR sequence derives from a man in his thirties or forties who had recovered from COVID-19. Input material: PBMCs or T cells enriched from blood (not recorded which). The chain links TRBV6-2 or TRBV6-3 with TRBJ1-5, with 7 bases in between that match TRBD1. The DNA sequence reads TGTGCCAGCAGCCGCGGACAGGTTGATCAGCCCCAGCATTTT. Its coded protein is CASSRGQVDQPQHF.